This T cell receptor beta chain originates from a study of blood T cell repertoires in COVID-19. Background on the study: Donors in the United States, Italy and Spain gave samples during acute or convalescent COVID-19. Nucleic acid was either cDNA or gDNA, and it came from T cells, B-cell-depleted T cells, or PBMCs.

Seattle enrolled patients during active infection and tracked them longitudinally. This clone was observed a single time. Authors' data handling: Estimates of nucleated cell counts were drawn from the amplification of reference gene primers. The assay was immunoSEQ multiplex PCR, and TCRdb's table has in-frame clones only and misses some. The V and J calls and the clone size are those of that table, but D and trimming were determined from the DNA. The sample contains about 170,000 clones, roughly four fifths of which appear only once. The sequence was obtained from a woman aged 80 or over with COVID-19, enrolled during active disease. The source material was peripheral blood.

Written as DNA, the CDR3 is TGTGCCAGCTCACTGACGGCGGCCAACGAGCAGTACTTC. Its protein is CASSLTAANEQYF. The genes are TRBV18 and TRBJ2-7, with unresolved D. The V and J ends lost 4 bases and 5 bases respectively, with 12 bases between them. The CDR3 sequence is 13 residues long. Germline values: CDR1 KGHSH, CDR2 LQKENI.